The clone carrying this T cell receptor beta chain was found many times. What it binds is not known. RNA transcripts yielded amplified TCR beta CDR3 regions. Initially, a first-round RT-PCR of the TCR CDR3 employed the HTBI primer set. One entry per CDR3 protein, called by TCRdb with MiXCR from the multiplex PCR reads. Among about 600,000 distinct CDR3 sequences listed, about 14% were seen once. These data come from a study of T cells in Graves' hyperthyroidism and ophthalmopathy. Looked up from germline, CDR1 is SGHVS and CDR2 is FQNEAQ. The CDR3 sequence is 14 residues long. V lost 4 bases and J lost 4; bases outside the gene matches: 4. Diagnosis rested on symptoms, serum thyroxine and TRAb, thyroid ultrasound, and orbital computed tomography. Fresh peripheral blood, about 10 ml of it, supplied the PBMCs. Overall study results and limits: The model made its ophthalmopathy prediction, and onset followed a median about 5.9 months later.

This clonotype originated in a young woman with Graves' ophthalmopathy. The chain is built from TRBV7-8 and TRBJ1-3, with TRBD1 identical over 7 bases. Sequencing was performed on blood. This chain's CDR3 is CASSYRGQGNTIYF. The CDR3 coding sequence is TGTGCCAGCAGCTACAGGGGTCAGGGAAACACCATATATTTT. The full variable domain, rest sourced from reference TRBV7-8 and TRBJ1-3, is GAGVSQSPRYKVAKRGQDVALRCDPISGHVSLFWYQQALGQGPEFLTYFQNEAQLDKSGLPSDRFFAERPEGSVSTLKIQRTQQEDSAVYLCASSYRGQGNTIYFGEGSWLTVV.